The clone carrying this TCR beta chain was observed at least ten times. Its cognate antigen is unknown. The time point denotes: newly diagnosed GD, antithyroid drugs for less than 3 months. The authors made the TCR library using RNA they extracted from PBMCs. Sequencing libraries for TCR beta were prepared with iRepertoire HTBI primers and Arm-PCR of CDR3 regions. TCRdb re-analysed the multiplex PCR reads in MiXCR, keeping a single row per CDR3 protein. The table records hundreds of thousands of distinct CDR3 sequences, roughly a sixth of them present only once. This CDR3 is 14 amino acids long. With 3 bases removed from V and 3 bases from J, the gap between germline ends came to 12 bases. The sample belongs to a study of regulatory T cells in long-lasting Graves disease. Whole-study results and caveats: Persistent patients had a count of shared public clonotypes (roughly 2,500) that exceeded that of new patients (around 960).

These data were also filed under a second study, of T cells in Graves' hyperthyroidism and ophthalmopathy. That investigation notes: Diagnosing involved the use of clinical symptoms, serum thyroxine and TRAb, thyroid ultrasound and orbital computed tomography. HTBI primers were employed in a first-round RT-PCR of the TCR CDR3.

The J gene is TRBJ2-7, the V gene TRBV12-3 or TRBV12-4; either TRBD1 or TRBD2 may fit D (5 bases each). The TCR originated in a man aged 40-49 years with Graves disease. The input for sequencing was peripheral blood mononuclear cells (PBMCs), taken at new diagnosis, from a patient treated with antithyroid drugs. The CDR3 DNA reads as TGTGCCAGCAGTTTCTCGGGGCCTAACTACGAGCAGTACTTC. It codes for CASSFSGPNYEQYF.